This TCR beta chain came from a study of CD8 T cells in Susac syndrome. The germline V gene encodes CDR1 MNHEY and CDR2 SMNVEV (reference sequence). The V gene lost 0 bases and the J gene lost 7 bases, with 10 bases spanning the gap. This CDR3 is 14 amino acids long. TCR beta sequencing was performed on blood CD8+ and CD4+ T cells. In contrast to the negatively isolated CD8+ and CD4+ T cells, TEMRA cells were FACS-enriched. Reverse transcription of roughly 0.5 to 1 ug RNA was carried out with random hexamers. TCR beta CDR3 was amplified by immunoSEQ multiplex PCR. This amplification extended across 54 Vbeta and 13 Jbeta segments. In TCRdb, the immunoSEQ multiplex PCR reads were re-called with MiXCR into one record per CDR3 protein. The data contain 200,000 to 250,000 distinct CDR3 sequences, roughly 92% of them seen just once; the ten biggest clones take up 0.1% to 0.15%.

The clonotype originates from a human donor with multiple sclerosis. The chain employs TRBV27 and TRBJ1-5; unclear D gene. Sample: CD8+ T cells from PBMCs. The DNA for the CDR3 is TGTGCCAGCAGTTTATCGCTGGGTAGGCAGCCCCAGCATTTT. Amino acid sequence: CASSLSLGRQPQHF.